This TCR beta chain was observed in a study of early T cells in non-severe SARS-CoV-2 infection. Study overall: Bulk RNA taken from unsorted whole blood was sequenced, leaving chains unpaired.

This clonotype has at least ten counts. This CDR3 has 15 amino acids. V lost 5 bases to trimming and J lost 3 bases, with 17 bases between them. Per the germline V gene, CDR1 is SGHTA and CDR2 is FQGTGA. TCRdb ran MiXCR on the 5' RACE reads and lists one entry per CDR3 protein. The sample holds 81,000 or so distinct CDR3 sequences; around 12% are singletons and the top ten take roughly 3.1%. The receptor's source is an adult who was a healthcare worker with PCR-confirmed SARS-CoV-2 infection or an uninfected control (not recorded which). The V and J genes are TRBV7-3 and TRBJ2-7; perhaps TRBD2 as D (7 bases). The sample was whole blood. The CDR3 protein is CASSLGGGRSYEQYF. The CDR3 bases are TGTGCCAGCAGCCTCGGGGGCGGGAGAAGCTACGAGCAGTACTTC.